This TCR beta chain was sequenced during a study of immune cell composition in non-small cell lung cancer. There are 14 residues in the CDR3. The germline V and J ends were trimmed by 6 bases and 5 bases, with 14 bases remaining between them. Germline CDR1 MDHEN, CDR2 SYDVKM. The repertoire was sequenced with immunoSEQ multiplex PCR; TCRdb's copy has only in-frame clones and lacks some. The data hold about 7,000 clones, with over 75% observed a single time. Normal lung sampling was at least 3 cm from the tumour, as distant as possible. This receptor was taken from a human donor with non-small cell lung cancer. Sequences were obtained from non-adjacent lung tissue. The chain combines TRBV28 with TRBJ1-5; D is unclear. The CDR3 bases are TGTGCCAGCAGCGGCTTTGCGGTGGATCAGCCCCAGCATTTT. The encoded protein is CASSGFAVDQPQHF.